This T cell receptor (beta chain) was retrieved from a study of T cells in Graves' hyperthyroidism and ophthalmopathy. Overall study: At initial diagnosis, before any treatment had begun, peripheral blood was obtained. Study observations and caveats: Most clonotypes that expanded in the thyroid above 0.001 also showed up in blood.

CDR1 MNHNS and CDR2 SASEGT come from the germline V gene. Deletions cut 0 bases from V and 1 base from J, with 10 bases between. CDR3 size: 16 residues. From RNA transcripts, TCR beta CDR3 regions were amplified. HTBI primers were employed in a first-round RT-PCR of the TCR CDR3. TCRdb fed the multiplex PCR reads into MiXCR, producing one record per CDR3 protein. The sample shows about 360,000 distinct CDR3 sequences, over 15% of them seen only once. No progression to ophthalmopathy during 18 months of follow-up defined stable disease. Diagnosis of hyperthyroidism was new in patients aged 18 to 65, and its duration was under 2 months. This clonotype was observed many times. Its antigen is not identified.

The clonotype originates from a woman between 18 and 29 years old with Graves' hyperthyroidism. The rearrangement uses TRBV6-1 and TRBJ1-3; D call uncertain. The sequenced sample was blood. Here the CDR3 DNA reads TGTGCCAGCAGTGAAGCGCGCCCAGGATCTGGAAACACCATATATTTT. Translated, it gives CASSEARPGSGNTIYF.